This T cell receptor (beta chain) was sequenced during a study of cytomegalovirus exposure and HLA in healthy donors. As for the study in general: A prior study identified 90 million to 120 million unique TCR beta sequences from around 180 million T cells. Whole-study results and caveats: Reportedly, HLA-A and HLA-B alleles of most subjects were accurately predicted from TCR beta. Accounts indicate the classifier identified cytomegalovirus status with strong specificity and sensitivity. In a later analysis, at a false discovery rate of 0.05, some 15,000 TCR beta sequences were associated with HLA alleles.

V gave up 1 base and J gave up 4 bases, with 11 bases separating them. The CDR3 spans 14 residues. CDR1 is SGHAT and CDR2 is FQNNGV in the germline V gene. It was with 60 Vbeta and 13 Jbeta primers that the PCR ran. The assay was immunoSEQ multiplex PCR, and TCRdb's table has in-frame clones only and misses some. This sample has about 130,000 clones, with more than 9% found just once. This clone was detected only a few times. The antigen remains unidentified. The receptor was derived from a woman younger than 35 in good health and CMV-seropositive. The sequenced material came from PBMCs. The chain carries TRBV11-2 and TRBJ2-7; tentative D call: TRBD2 (5 bases). CDR3 sequence: CASSLGGSYYEQYF. CDR3 nucleotides: TGTGCCAGCAGCTTAGGTGGGAGTTATTACGAGCAGTACTTC. The whole variable domain, filled in from reference TRBV11-2 and TRBJ2-7, reads EAGVAQSPRYKIIEKRQSVAFWCNPISGHATLYWYQQILGQGPKLLIQFQNNGVVDDSQLPKDRFSAERLKGVDSTLKIQPAKLEDSAVYLCASSLGGSYYEQYFGPGTRLTVT.